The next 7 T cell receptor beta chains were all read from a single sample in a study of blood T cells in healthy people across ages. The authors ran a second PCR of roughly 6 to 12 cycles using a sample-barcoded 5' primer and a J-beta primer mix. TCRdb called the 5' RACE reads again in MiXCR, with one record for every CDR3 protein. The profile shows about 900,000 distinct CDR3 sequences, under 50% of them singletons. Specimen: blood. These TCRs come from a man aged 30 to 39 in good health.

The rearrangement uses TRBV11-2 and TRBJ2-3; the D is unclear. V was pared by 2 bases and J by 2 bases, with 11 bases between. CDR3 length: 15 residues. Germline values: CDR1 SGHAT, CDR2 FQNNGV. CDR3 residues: CASSLFTRTTDTQYF. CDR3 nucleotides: TGTGCCAGCAGCTTATTTACCAGGACCACAGATACGCAGTATTTT.

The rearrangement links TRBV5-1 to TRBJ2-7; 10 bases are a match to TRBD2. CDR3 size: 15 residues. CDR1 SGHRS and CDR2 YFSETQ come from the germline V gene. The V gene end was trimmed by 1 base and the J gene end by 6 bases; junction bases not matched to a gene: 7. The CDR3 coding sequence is TGCGCCAGCAGCTTGCATGAAGCGGGGGGGCTCGAGCAGTACTTC. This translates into CASSLHEAGGLEQYF.

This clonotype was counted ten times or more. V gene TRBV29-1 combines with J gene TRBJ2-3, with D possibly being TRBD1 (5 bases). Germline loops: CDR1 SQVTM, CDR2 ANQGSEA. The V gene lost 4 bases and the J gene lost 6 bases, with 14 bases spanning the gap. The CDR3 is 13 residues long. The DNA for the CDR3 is TGCAGCGTTGGACAGAGCGATTGGGATACGCAGTATTTT. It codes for CSVGQSDWDTQYF.

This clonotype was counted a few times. The CDR3 bases are TGTGCCACCAGTGATGATCTAGGCTTGCAAACCGGGGAGCTGTTTTTT. Translating it yields CATSDDLGLQTGELFF. The genes are TRBV24-1 and TRBJ2-2; D call uncertain. V was trimmed by 3 bases and J by 5 bases, leaving 15 bases between them. Germline lookup yields CDR1 KGHDR and CDR2 SFDVKD. This CDR3 is 16 amino acids long.

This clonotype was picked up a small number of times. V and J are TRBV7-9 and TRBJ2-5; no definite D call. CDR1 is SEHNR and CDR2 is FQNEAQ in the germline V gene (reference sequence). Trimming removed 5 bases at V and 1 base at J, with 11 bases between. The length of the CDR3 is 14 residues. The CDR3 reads CASSQWTLQETQYF. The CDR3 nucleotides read TGTGCCAGCAGCCAGTGGACCCTCCAAGAGACCCAGTACTTC.

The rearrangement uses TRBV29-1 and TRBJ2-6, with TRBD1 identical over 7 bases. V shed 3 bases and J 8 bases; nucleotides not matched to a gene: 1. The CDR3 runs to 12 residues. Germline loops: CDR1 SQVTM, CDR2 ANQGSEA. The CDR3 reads CSVDRGSNVLTF. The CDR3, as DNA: TGCAGCGTTGACAGGGGGTCCAACGTCCTGACTTTC. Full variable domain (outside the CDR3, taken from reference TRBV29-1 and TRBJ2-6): SAVISQKPSRDICQRGTSLTIQCQVDSQVTMMFWYRQQPGQSLTLIATANQGSEATYESGFVIDKFPISRPNLTFSTLTVSNMSPEDSSIYLCSVDRGSNVLTFGAGSRLTVL.

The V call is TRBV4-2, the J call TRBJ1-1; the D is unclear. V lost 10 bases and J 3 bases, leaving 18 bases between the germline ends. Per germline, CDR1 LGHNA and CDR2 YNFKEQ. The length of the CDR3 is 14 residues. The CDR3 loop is CATNGWVGDTEAFF. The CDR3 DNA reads TGTGCCACCAATGGGTGGGTTGGGGACACTGAAGCTTTCTTT.